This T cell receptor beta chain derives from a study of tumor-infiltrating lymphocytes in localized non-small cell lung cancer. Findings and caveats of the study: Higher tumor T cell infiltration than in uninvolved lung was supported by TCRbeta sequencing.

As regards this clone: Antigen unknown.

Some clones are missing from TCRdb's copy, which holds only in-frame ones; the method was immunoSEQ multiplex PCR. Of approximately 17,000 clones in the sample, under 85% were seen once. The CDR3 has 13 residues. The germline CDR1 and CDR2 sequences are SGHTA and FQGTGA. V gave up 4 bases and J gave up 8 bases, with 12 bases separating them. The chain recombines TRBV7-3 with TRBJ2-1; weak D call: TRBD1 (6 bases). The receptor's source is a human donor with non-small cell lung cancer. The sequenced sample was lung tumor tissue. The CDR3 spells CASSSGTMDEQFF. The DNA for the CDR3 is TGTGCCAGCAGCTCAGGGACAATGGATGAGCAGTTCTTC.